This entry lists 22 T cell receptor beta chains sequenced from one sample in a study of blood T cells in healthy people across ages. It was with a sample-barcoded 5' primer and a J-beta primer mix that a second PCR of roughly 6 to 11 cycles was run. TCRdb re-called the 5' RACE reads through MiXCR, storing one row per CDR3 protein. The data contain 1.8 million or so distinct CDR3 sequences, more than 35% of them singletons. Material for sequencing was blood. The receptors were gathered from a human donor in good health.

This clonotype was recorded a few times. The chain has TRBV7-2 and TRBJ1-5; 10 bases map to TRBD1. CDR1 is SGHTA and CDR2 is FQGNSA in the germline V gene. The CDR3 loop spans 15 amino acids. Trimming cost V 1 base and J 6 bases; bases outside gene matches: 3. The CDR3 nucleotides read TGTGCCAGCAGCTTAGGACAGGGGGCAAGTCAGCCCCAGCATTTT. Translation gives CASSLGQGASQPQHF. The full variable domain, rest sourced from reference TRBV7-2 and TRBJ1-5, is GAGVSQSPSNKVTEKGKDVELRCDPISGHTALYWYRQSLGQGLEFLIYFQGNSAPDKSGLPSDRFSAERTGGSVSTLTIQRTQQEDSAVYLCASSLGQGASQPQHFGDGTRLSIL.

CDR3 residues: CASSQYTVLGRDYGYTF. CDR3 DNA: TGCGCCAGCAGCCAGTATACCGTTCTAGGGCGCGACTATGGCTACACCTTC. The V gene is TRBV4-1, the J gene TRBJ1-2; no clear D gene. V lost 3 bases to trimming and J lost 3 bases, with 20 bases between them. In germline, CDR1 is MGHRA, CDR2 YSYEKL. The CDR3 sequence is 17 residues long.

The chain carries TRBV28 and TRBJ1-4; no clear D gene. The CDR3 has 16 residues. V lost 6 bases to trimming and J lost 0 bases, with 14 bases between them. From germline, CDR1 is MDHEN and CDR2 SYDVKM. DNA of the CDR3: TGTGCCAGCAGCTCAGTATCCGGAGCAACTAATGAAAAACTGTTTTTT. Protein product: CASSSVSGATNEKLFF. The variable domain in full, with the rest retrieved from reference TRBV28 and TRBJ1-4, is DVKVTQSSRYLVKRTGEKVFLECVQDMDHENMFWYRQDPGLGLRLIYFSYDVKMKEKGDIPEGYSVSREKKERFSLILESASTNQTSMYLCASSSVSGATNEKLFFGSGTQLSVL.

This clonotype was recorded many times. The rearrangement links TRBV20-1 to TRBJ2-3; D uncertain. The CDR3 is 15 residues long. Germline assignment: CDR1 DFQATT and CDR2 SNEGSKA (reference sequence). Trimming shortened V by 3 bases and J by 6 bases, and 19 bases separated the two germline ends. The CDR3 sequence: CSASDSRARPDTQYF. The CDR3 nucleotides are TGCAGTGCTAGCGACTCCCGGGCTAGGCCGGATACGCAGTATTTT.

The sample holds a few counts of this clonotype. The J gene is TRBJ2-7, the V gene TRBV6-2 or TRBV6-3; 7 positions agree with TRBD2. Trimming removed 4 bases from V and 2 bases from J; junction bases left unmatched: 5. This CDR3 comprises 14 residues. CDR1 MNHEY and CDR2 SVGEGT come from the germline V gene. The DNA of the CDR3 is TGTGCCAGCAGTTCTGGGGGGGATGCCTACGAGCAGTACTTC. Translation: CASSSGGDAYEQYF.

The DNA of the CDR3 is TGTGCCAGCAGCCAAGGGGTAGCGGGGGGCCAAGAGACCCAGTACTTC. This encodes CASSQGVAGGQETQYF. The chain recombines TRBV3-1 with TRBJ2-5, with 10 bases identical to TRBD2. CDR1 is LGHDT, CDR2 YNNKEL, per germline (reference sequence). The CDR3 runs to 16 residues. V dropped 1 base and J dropped 1; count of bases not matched to a gene: 3.

This clonotype was picked up a small number of times. The V gene is TRBV20-1, the J gene TRBJ2-5, with D possibly being TRBD1 or TRBD2 (5 bases each). Germline V gene data show CDR1 as DFQATT and CDR2 as SNEGSKA (reference sequence). The CDR3 runs 15 residues. V lost 1 base, J lost 9 bases, and 21 bases lay in between. In nucleotides, the CDR3 is TGCAGTGCTAGAGGAGGGGACCCTGGTGTGGCGGCCCAGTACTTC. Its protein is CSARGGDPGVAAQYF.

This clonotype was detected a few times. V is TRBV20-1 and J is TRBJ2-7; 8 bases map to TRBD1. This CDR3 region has 15 residues. Trimming at V came to 2 bases and at J to 3 bases, leaving 9 bases not matched to a gene. Germline V gives CDR1 DFQATT, CDR2 SNEGSKA (reference sequence). CDR3 protein: CSARSAQGALYEQYF. The CDR3, as DNA: TGCAGTGCTAGATCAGCCCAGGGGGCTCTCTACGAGCAGTACTTC.

The table lists this clonotype with a few counts. The V call is TRBV19, the J call TRBJ2-6; D is ambiguous. The CDR3 is 14 amino acids. CDR1 is LNHDA and CDR2 is SQIVND in the germline V gene (reference sequence). The V end was cut by 3 bases, the J end by 0 bases, with 3 bases between. The CDR3 region has the DNA TGTGCCAGTAGTATCAACTCTGGGGCCAACGTCCTGACTTTC. This codes for CASSINSGANVLTF.

This clonotype showed up just a few times. The V gene is TRBV20-1, the J gene TRBJ2-3, with D perhaps TRBD1 (5 bases). The CDR3 has 13 residues. Germline V gene lookup returns CDR1 DFQATT and CDR2 SNEGSKA (reference sequence). Trimming pared 3 bases from V and 4 bases from J, leaving 11 bases between. CDR3 in DNA: TGCAGTGCTAGGGACGGCAGGGCAGATACGCAGTATTTT. Translated: CSARDGRADTQYF.

This clonotype was seen only a few times. The chain is built from TRBV29-1 and TRBJ1-2; D possibly corresponds to TRBD1 (5 bases). CDR1 and CDR2 from the germline V gene are SQVTM and ANQGSEA. This CDR3 spans 15 amino acids. Trimming stripped 6 bases from V and 5 bases from J, with 22 bases between. CDR3 in DNA: TGCAGCGTGGAGGGGCAGGGTAAAAAAGAATATGGCTACACCTTC. Translated, it gives CSVEGQGKKEYGYTF. The full variable domain, its missing parts supplied by reference TRBV29-1 and TRBJ1-2, is SAVISQKPSRDICQRGTSLTIQCQVDSQVTMMFWYRQQPGQSLTLIATANQGSEATYESGFVIDKFPISRPNLTFSTLTVSNMSPEDSSIYLCSVEGQGKKEYGYTFGSGTRLTVV.

In its sample, this clonotype was seen many times. The chain uses TRBV29-1 and TRBJ1-5; 9 nucleotides agree with TRBD1. CDR1 is SQVTM and CDR2 is ANQGSEA in the germline V gene. The CDR3 consists of 14 residues. Trimming took 5 bases from V and 3 from J; bases not matched to a gene: 5. The CDR3 here is CSVSGTGSNQPQHF. DNA of the CDR3: TGCAGCGTTTCCGGGACAGGGTCCAATCAGCCCCAGCATTTT.

This chain links TRBV24-1 with TRBJ2-3; 9 bases are shared with TRBD2. The CDR3 sequence is 18 residues long. The V gene end was trimmed by 5 bases and the J gene end by 2 bases; junction bases not matched to a gene: 13. Per the germline V gene, CDR1 is KGHDR and CDR2 is SFDVKD. CDR3 amino acids: CATSGVPLAGASTDTQYF. CDR3 nucleotides: TGTGCCACCAGTGGCGTCCCCTTAGCGGGGGCCTCCACAGATACGCAGTATTTT.

The rearrangement uses TRBV20-1 and TRBJ2-7; D possibly corresponds to TRBD1 (5 bases). Germline CDR1 reads DFQATT; CDR2 reads SNEGSKA (reference sequence). V shed 2 bases and J shed 3 bases, with 14 bases lying between them. The length of the CDR3 is 14 residues. The CDR3 bases are TGCAGTGCTAGAAATTATAGGGGATTCTACGAGCAGTACTTC. Protein product: CSARNYRGFYEQYF.

The rearrangement links TRBV6-2 or TRBV6-3 to TRBJ2-7; maybe TRBD2 (6 bases). The ends were cut back, 0 bases at V and 3 bases at J, with 15 bases in the middle. The CDR3 has 16 residues. Germline V lookup: CDR1 MNHEY, CDR2 SVGEGT. The CDR3 DNA sequence: TGTGCCAGCAGTTACTCGTTCTTAGCGGAAATCTACGAGCAGTACTTC. Protein: CASSYSFLAEIYEQYF.

This rearrangement joins TRBV5-5 to TRBJ2-1; D not resolved. Germline values: CDR1 SGHKS, CDR2 YYEKEE (reference sequence). V lost 1 base, J lost 3 bases, and 11 bases lay in between. The CDR3 sequence is 15 residues long. The CDR3 coding sequence is TGTGCCAGCAGCTTGACCAACTTTGGCTACAATGAGCAGTTCTTC. This encodes CASSLTNFGYNEQFF.

V usage is TRBV2 and J usage is TRBJ2-1; 8 positions match TRBD2. Germline lookup yields CDR1 SNHLY and CDR2 FYNNEI. J gave up 6 bases and V 3 bases, and 7 bases lay outside the gene matches. The CDR3 runs to 15 residues. CDR3 DNA sequence: TGTGCCAGCAGTGATTTTGGGCTAGCGGGCAATGAGCAGTTCTTC. Its translation: CASSDFGLAGNEQFF.

This clonotype appeared a few times. The chain recombines TRBV20-1 with TRBJ2-6; 9 bases align to TRBD1. Trimming cost V 3 bases and J 0 bases; bases outside gene matches: 3. Germline CDR1 reads DFQATT; CDR2 reads SNEGSKA (reference sequence). This CDR3 has 16 amino acids. The CDR3 sequence: CSARGQGVSGANVLTF. Written as DNA, the CDR3 is TGCAGTGCTAGGGGACAGGGCGTCTCTGGGGCCAACGTCCTGACTTTC.

V usage is TRBV3-1 and J usage is TRBJ1-5, with D unclear. The CDR3 spans 14 residues. In germline, CDR1 is LGHDT, CDR2 YNNKEL (reference sequence). V lost 4 bases and J lost 2, with 9 bases in between. The CDR3 is CASSPNIGNQPQHF. The CDR3 DNA reads TGTGCCAGCAGCCCAAACATCGGCAATCAGCCCCAGCATTTT.

DNA of the CDR3: TGTGCCAGCAGTTACTCGCGGTATGGGGCTGCGCTTAACTATGGCTACACCTTC. As protein: CASSYSRYGAALNYGYTF. The rearrangement links TRBV6-5 to TRBJ1-2; a possible D gene is TRBD1 (5 bases). The length of the CDR3 is 18 residues. Trimming removed 0 bases at V and 1 base at J, with 18 bases between. Germline V gives CDR1 MNHEY, CDR2 SVGAGI.

J is TRBJ1-5 and V is TRBV19; TRBD1 aligns across 10 bases. J lost 4 bases, V lost 6 bases, and 6 bases had no gene match. CDR3 length: 15 amino acids. Germline V lookup: CDR1 LNHDA, CDR2 SQIVND (reference sequence). The CDR3 sequence is CASSQTGGRNQPQHF. The CDR3 DNA sequence: TGTGCCAGTAGCCAGACAGGGGGCAGGAATCAGCCCCAGCATTTT.

This rearrangement joins TRBV12-3 or TRBV12-4 to TRBJ2-6; D is uncertain. Trimming stripped 5 bases from V and 4 bases from J, with 9 bases between. This CDR3 contains 14 residues. The CDR3 sequence: CASSPTLGANVLTF. CDR3 in DNA: TGTGCCAGCAGTCCTACGCTCGGGGCCAACGTCCTGACTTTC.